Sequencing of this T cell receptor beta chain was carried out in a study of a mutant IDH1 vaccine in newly diagnosed glioma. Across the study: The study started vaccination 4-6 weeks after radiotherapy alone, or with temozolomide cycles.

This table comes from immunoSEQ multiplex PCR, and its TCRdb copy is limited to in-frame clones, with some not included. The profile shows roughly 22,000 clones, around nine tenths of them singletons. The time point: week 11, during vaccination. Doses consisted of 300 ug of mutant IDH1 20-mer peptide each, paired with topical imiquimod. The V gene's germline CDR1 is SGHRS and CDR2 YFSETQ. V was pared by 4 bases and J by 2 bases, with 10 bases between. This CDR3 has 15 amino acids. As for this clone: What it binds is not known.

This TCR was sampled from a woman between 40 and 55 years old with glioma. This material consisted of PBMCs, taken from a glioma patient whose treatment included an IDH1 peptide vaccine. The chain links TRBV5-1 to TRBJ2-6, with a possible D match to TRBD2 (5 bases). CDR3 in amino acids: CASSPREPGANVLTF. DNA for the CDR3: TGCGCCAGCAGCCCGAGGGAACCTGGGGCCAACGTCCTGACTTTC.